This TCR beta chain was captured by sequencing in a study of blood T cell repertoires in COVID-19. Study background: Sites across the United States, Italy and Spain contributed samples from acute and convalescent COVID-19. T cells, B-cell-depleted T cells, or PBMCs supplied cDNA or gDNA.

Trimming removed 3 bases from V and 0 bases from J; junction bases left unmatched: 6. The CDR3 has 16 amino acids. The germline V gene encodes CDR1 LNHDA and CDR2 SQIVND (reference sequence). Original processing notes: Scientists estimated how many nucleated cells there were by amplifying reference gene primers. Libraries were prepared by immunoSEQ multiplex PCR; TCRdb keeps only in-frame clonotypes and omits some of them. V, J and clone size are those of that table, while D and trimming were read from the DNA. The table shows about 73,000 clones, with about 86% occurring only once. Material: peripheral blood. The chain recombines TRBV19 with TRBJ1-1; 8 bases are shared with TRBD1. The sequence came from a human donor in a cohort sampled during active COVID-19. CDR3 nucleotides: TGTGCCAGTAGTATGAGGACAGGGAGTCTGAACACTGAAGCTTTCTTT. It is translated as CASSMRTGSLNTEAFF. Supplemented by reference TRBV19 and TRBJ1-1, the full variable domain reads DGGITQSPKYLFRKEGQNVTLSCEQNLNHDAMYWYRQDPGQGLRLIYYSQIVNDFQKGDIAEGYSVSREKKESFPLTVTSAQKNPTAFYLCASSMRTGSLNTEAFFGQGTRLTVV.